This TCR beta chain was sequenced in a study of response to subunit inactivated influenza vaccine. Germline values: CDR1 MGHDK, CDR2 SYGVNS. Trimming removed 3 bases from V and 2 bases from J; junction bases left unmatched: 6. This CDR3 is 15 amino acids long. TCRdb itself ran the RT-PCR reads through MiXCR, one entry per CDR3 protein. The table has roughly 500,000 distinct CDR3 sequences, under 30% seen once. This sample also belongs to another study, concerning T cells expressing NK-cell markers. That study adds: UMI-tagged 5'RACE template switching yielded the TCR beta cDNA.

The chain employs TRBV25-1 and TRBJ1-1; 7 bases agree with TRBD1. The input for sequencing was CD4+ T cells sorted from PBMCs, taken 11 to 12 days after vaccination. This TCR was sampled from a man aged 45 to 65 who received an inactivated influenza vaccine. The CDR3 loop reads CASSETGRTNTEAFF. CDR3 coding DNA: TGTGCCAGCAGTGAGACAGGGCGAACTAACACTGAAGCTTTCTTT.